The table lists the clone carrying this T cell receptor beta chain with many counts. The sample comes from a study of T-cell reconstitution after alpha-beta-depleted transplantation in children. TCRbeta library construction was performed incorporating unique molecular identifiers. TCRdb re-called the PCR reads with MiXCR, one entry per CDR3 protein. The table has about 240,000 distinct CDR3 sequences, 9.5% to 15% seen once; the top ten hold over 2.5%. The CDR3 runs 14 residues. Trimming cost V 3 bases and J 6 bases, with 14 bases left between them. This clonotype was obtained from a human donor who donated a stem cell graft to a child with acute lymphoblastic leukemia. This sample comprised PBMCs from the stem cell graft donor, obtained from the stem cell graft. The chain couples TRBV12-3 or TRBV12-4 to TRBJ1-2, with D possibly TRBD1 on 6 matching bases. CDR3: CASSFSPRGHGYTF. The DNA of the CDR3 is TGTGCCAGCAGTTTTTCCCCCAGGGGCCATGGCTACACCTTC.